The 17 T cell receptor beta chains below were found in one sample sequenced in a study of blood T cell repertoires in COVID-19. Clones were read by immunoSEQ multiplex PCR, and TCRdb kept only the in-frame ones, dropping some. The sample has fewer than 350,000 clones, about 91% seen once; the top ten hold around 10%. The sequenced material came from peripheral blood. The origin of the receptors is a man in his thirties or forties with COVID-19, enrolled during active disease.

The V call is TRBV5-5, the J call TRBJ2-7; TRBD1 agrees at 7 bases. The trim removed 4 bases at V and 4 bases at J, leaving 2 bases unmatched. In germline, CDR1 is SGHKS, CDR2 YYEKEE (reference sequence). There are 12 residues in the CDR3. CDR3 DNA sequence: TGTGCCAGCAGCCGGGACAGTTACGAGCAGTACTTC. It specifies CASSRDSYEQYF.

In nucleotides, the CDR3 is TGTGCCAGTAGTACCCTAGCGGGGTACAATGAGCAGTTCTTC. This translates into CASSTLAGYNEQFF. The chain uses TRBV19 and TRBJ2-1, with 9 nucleotides matching TRBD2. Germline V gene data show CDR1 as LNHDA and CDR2 as SQIVND (reference sequence). This CDR3 spans 14 amino acids. V trimming: 4 bases; J trimming: 4 bases; junction bases outside the gene matches: 2.

This chain links TRBV7-2 with TRBJ2-5; D is perhaps TRBD1 (5 bases). The length of the CDR3 is 13 residues. Trimming stripped 3 bases from V and 1 base from J, with 6 bases between. Germline V CDR1 and CDR2: SGHTA, FQGNSA. CDR3 sequence reads: CASSFQGQETQYF. CDR3 nucleotides: TGTGCCAGCAGCTTCCAGGGCCAAGAGACCCAGTACTTC.

This clone appeared once. The V and J genes are TRBV18 and TRBJ1-5; D is possibly TRBD1 (6 bases). The CDR3 has 15 amino acids. V was trimmed by 2 bases and J by 0 bases, leaving 8 bases between them. CDR1 and CDR2 from the germline V gene are KGHSH and LQKENI. In nucleotides, the CDR3 is TGTGCCAGCTCACCAGGGGGCACTAGCAATCAGCCCCAGCATTTT. Amino acids: CASSPGGTSNQPQHF. The full variable domain, with the rest looked up from reference TRBV18 and TRBJ1-5, is NAGVMQNPRHLVRRRGQEARLRCSPMKGHSHVYWYRQLPEEGLKFMVYLQKENIIDESGMPKERFSAEFPKEGPSILRIQQVVRGDSAAYFCASSPGGTSNQPQHFGDGTRLSIL.

The genes are TRBV28 and TRBJ2-7; 7 bases agree with TRBD1. Germline V gene lookup returns CDR1 MDHEN and CDR2 SYDVKM. The CDR3 loop spans 14 amino acids. Unmatched junction bases numbered 7, after V lost 5 bases and J lost 3 bases. The CDR3 DNA follows: TGTGCCAGCAGTCAGACAGGGAAGAACTACGAGCAGTACTTC. It specifies CASSQTGKNYEQYF.

CDR3 loop: CASSMGLAIGETQYF. CDR3 DNA sequence: TGTGCCAGTAGTATGGGACTAGCGATTGGGGAGACCCAGTACTTC. The chain uses TRBV19 and TRBJ2-5, with 10 bases matching TRBD2. Trimming removed 3 bases from V and 5 bases from J; junction bases left unmatched: 6. This CDR3 is 15 amino acids long. CDR1 and CDR2 (germline): LNHDA, SQIVND (reference sequence).

This clone was seen a handful of times. The rearrangement joins TRBV6-6 to TRBJ1-1; D not resolved. The germline CDR1 and CDR2 sequences are MNHNY and SVGAGI (reference sequence). CDR3 size: 17 residues. Between the trimmed V and J ends, which lost 5 bases and 2 bases, there was a span of 21 bases. The CDR3 bases are TGTGCCAGCAGTCTTACCCCTTCGGGGTACCGAAACACTGAAGCTTTCTTT. Translation gives CASSLTPSGYRNTEAFF.

This clone was seen a few times. The V and J genes are TRBV4-3 and TRBJ1-4; 9 bases are a match to TRBD1. Germline V lookup: CDR1 LGHNA, CDR2 YSLEER. The CDR3 is made up of 16 amino acids. V trimming: 4 bases; J trimming: 6 bases; junction bases outside the gene matches: 9. In DNA, the CDR3 is TGCGCCAGCAGCCCGTCTGCGGACAGGGGCTATGAAAAACTGTTTTTT. Translation: CASSPSADRGYEKLFF.

CDR3 bases: TGTGCCAGCAGTACGGGACAGGGGTTGGGGGACACTGAAGCTTTCTTT. As protein: CASSTGQGLGDTEAFF. The chain combines TRBV28 with TRBJ1-1, with 10 positions matching TRBD1. V gave up 5 bases and J gave up 3 bases; unmatched junction bases: 9. Germline assignment: CDR1 MDHEN and CDR2 SYDVKM. CDR3 length equals 16 residues.

This clone was counted once. The V call is TRBV11-2, the J call TRBJ1-1, with 7 bases lining up with TRBD1. The trim removed 4 bases at V and 3 bases at J, leaving 11 bases unmatched. Germline CDR1 SGHAT, CDR2 FQNNGV. This CDR3 comprises 16 residues. CDR3 in amino acids: CASSWGQSSLYTEAFF. The CDR3 DNA follows: TGTGCCAGCAGCTGGGGACAGTCCTCTCTTTACACTGAAGCTTTCTTT. Complete variable domain (other parts from reference TRBV11-2 and TRBJ1-1): EAGVAQSPRYKIIEKRQSVAFWCNPISGHATLYWYQQILGQGPKLLIQFQNNGVVDDSQLPKDRFSAERLKGVDSTLKIQPAKLEDSAVYLCASSWGQSSLYTEAFFGQGTRLTVV.

The rearrangement joins TRBV28 to TRBJ2-1; tentative D call: TRBD2 (6 bases). From germline, CDR1 is MDHEN and CDR2 SYDVKM. The CDR3 has 16 residues. V lost 2 bases, J lost 3 bases, and 14 bases lay in between. The CDR3 loop reads CASSLGGLSLYNEQFF. In DNA, the CDR3 is TGTGCCAGCAGTTTAGGGGGACTTAGCCTCTACAATGAGCAGTTCTTC.

The chain combines TRBV28 with TRBJ2-7, with TRBD1 matching 8 bases. Germline V gives CDR1 MDHEN, CDR2 SYDVKM. J gave up 2 bases and V 5 bases, and 2 bases lay outside the gene matches. The CDR3 loop spans 13 amino acids. The CDR3 is CASSDRGPYEQYF. CDR3 DNA: TGTGCCAGCAGTGACAGGGGCCCCTACGAGCAGTACTTC.

V and J are TRBV5-4 and TRBJ1-1; 9 bases match TRBD1. V shed 0 bases and J 2 bases; nucleotides not matched to a gene: 5. The CDR3 sequence is 16 residues long. Germline CDR1 reads SGHNT; CDR2 reads YYREEE (reference sequence). This chain's CDR3 is CASSLGWTGENTEAFF. CDR3 bases: TGTGCCAGCAGCTTGGGTTGGACAGGGGAAAACACTGAAGCTTTCTTT.

The chain joins TRBV7-2 to TRBJ2-4; D is unresolved. CDR1 is SGHTA, CDR2 FQGNSA, per germline. This CDR3 has 15 amino acids. Trimming took 2 bases from V and 2 from J, leaving 10 bases between them. CDR3 sequence (DNA): TGTGCCAGCAGCTTAAACGGAGCTACCAAAAACATTCAGTACTTC. This gives the protein CASSLNGATKNIQYF.

The genes are TRBV21-1 and TRBJ2-7; the D call in the table, TRBD1, was not verified against the DNA. TRBV21-1 is a known pseudogene. The CDR3 consists of 18 residues. The CDR3 nucleotides are TGTGCCAGCAGCAAAGTAGCAACCCACTCTCGCCTCAGGGACGAGCAGTACTTC. Amino acids: CASSKVATHSRLRDEQYF.

Only one count was recorded for this clone. The chain joins TRBV30 to TRBJ2-5, with 7 bases lining up with TRBD1. Trimming at V came to 5 bases and at J to 2 bases, leaving 8 bases not matched to a gene. CDR1 GTSNPN and CDR2 SVGIG come from the germline V gene (reference sequence). The CDR3 consists of 14 residues. CDR3 amino acids: CAWGPGQKQETQYF. CDR3 in DNA: TGTGCCTGGGGGCCGGGACAGAAGCAAGAGACCCAGTACTTC.

V gene TRBV5-1 combines with J gene TRBJ2-3; D is uncertain. The V gene's germline CDR1 is SGHRS and CDR2 YFSETQ. The CDR3 consists of 14 residues. Trimming removed 2 bases from V and 0 bases from J, with 7 bases in between. CDR3 DNA: TGCGCCAGCAGCTTCTGGCTTAGCACAGATACGCAGTATTTT. Amino acid sequence: CASSFWLSTDTQYF.